Listed here are 20 T cell receptor beta chains from one sample, sequenced in a study of blood T cell repertoires in COVID-19 (dated by TCRdb to about 2020). Library method: the immunoSEQ multiplex PCR assay. Imported from immuneACCESS, the table was reduced by TCRdb to in-frame sequences with V and J called. These copies leave out some clones; in studies compared against another copy, an unresolved V gene accounts for under half, and the cause of the remainder is not known. For this sample the table gives some 250,000 clones, of which roughly nine tenths were detected only once. Jointly, the top ten make up under 6.5% of the sample. The specimen was peripheral blood. These receptors were collected from a man in his 60s with acute or convalescent COVID-19.

The chain combines TRBV11-2 with TRBJ1-1; D is ambiguous. Germline V gives CDR1 SGHAT, CDR2 FQNNGV. Trimming cost V 1 base and J 1 base, with 10 bases left between them. CDR3 size: 15 residues. The CDR3 loop is CASSLGAQENTEAFF. In DNA, the CDR3 is TGTGCCAGCAGCTTAGGGGCGCAGGAGAACACTGAAGCTTTCTTT.

The rearrangement joins TRBV4-3 to TRBJ1-5; tentative D call: TRBD1 (5 bases). CDR1 and CDR2 (germline): LGHNA, YSLEER. The V end lost 1 base, the J end lost 2 bases, and 9 bases lay between the germline ends. CDR3 length: 15 amino acids. The CDR3 DNA follows: TGCGCCAGCAGCCAAGTCAGGGCGGGCAATCAGCCCCAGCATTTT. This translates into CASSQVRAGNQPQHF.

In its sample, this clone was seen a few times. Sequence at one end of the junction differs from germline and may be a read error. The V gene is TRBV18, the J gene TRBJ1-5; the D gene is possibly TRBD1 (6 bases). The germline V gene has CDR1 KGHSH and CDR2 LQKENI. The CDR3 has 12 residues. CDR3 loop: CATSPGQGPQHF. CDR3 sequence (DNA): TGTGCCACCTCACCGGGACAAGGGCCCCAGCATTTT.

This chain uses TRBV24-1 with TRBJ2-6; weak D call: TRBD2 (5 bases). Germline CDR1 and CDR2: KGHDR and SFDVKD. V was pared by 2 bases and J by 0 bases, with 13 bases between. The CDR3 has 18 amino acids. Here the CDR3 DNA reads TGTGCCACCAGTGATTCCCGGACTGGATACTCTGGGGCCAACGTCCTGACTTTC. Residues: CATSDSRTGYSGANVLTF.

The chain links TRBV9 to TRBJ1-5; 8 bases are a match to TRBD1. The germline CDR1 and CDR2 sequences are SGDLS and YYNGEE. With V trimmed by 1 base and J by 6 bases, 3 bases remained unmatched. This CDR3 comprises 14 residues. CDR3 DNA: TGTGCCAGCAGCGTAAGGGGGACAGGTCAGCCCCAGCATTTT. This sequence encodes CASSVRGTGQPQHF.

The chain has TRBV7-8 and TRBJ2-5; 10 positions agree with TRBD1. CDR3 size: 17 residues. Germline values: CDR1 SGHVS, CDR2 FQNEAQ. With 5 bases clipped from V and 5 bases from J, the junction kept 14 bases outside the gene matches. The CDR3 DNA follows: TGTGCCAGCAGCCCCGGGACAGGGGCCCAAATACGGGAGACCCAGTACTTC. Translated, it gives CASSPGTGAQIRETQYF.

The chain is built from TRBV12-5 and TRBJ1-4; 7 bases fit TRBD1. The CDR3 has 14 residues. CDR1 LGHNT and CDR2 FRNRAP come from the germline V gene. Losses at the gene ends were 4 bases for V and 8 bases for J; bases not matched to a gene: 7. The CDR3: CASGSTTGYEKLFF. The CDR3 DNA sequence: TGTGCTAGTGGTTCAACGACAGGGTACGAAAAACTGTTTTTT.

This clone was seen a handful of times. The chain couples TRBV11-2 to TRBJ1-6, with D possibly matching TRBD1 (6 bases). Germline values: CDR1 SGHAT, CDR2 FQNNGV. The CDR3 spans 16 residues. The V and J ends lost 5 bases and 5 bases respectively, with 16 bases between them. The CDR3 DNA reads as TGTGCCAGCAGCCGAGCCCTACAGGGTAATAATTCACCCCTCCACTTT. This translates into CASSRALQGNNSPLHF. Full variable domain (rest looked up from reference TRBV11-2 and TRBJ1-6): EAGVAQSPRYKIIEKRQSVAFWCNPISGHATLYWYQQILGQGPKLLIQFQNNGVVDDSQLPKDRFSAERLKGVDSTLKIQPAKLEDSAVYLCASSRALQGNNSPLHFGNGTRLTVT.

The V gene is TRBV27, the J gene TRBJ2-2; maybe TRBD1 (6 bases). Trimming shortened V by 0 bases and J by 5 bases, and 7 bases separated the two germline ends. CDR1 is MNHEY, CDR2 SMNVEV, per germline (reference sequence). This CDR3 is built from 14 residues. CDR3 residues: CASSLSRGTGELFF. The CDR3 DNA follows: TGTGCCAGCAGTTTATCGAGGGGGACCGGGGAGCTGTTTTTT.

This clone was observed a single time. V is TRBV28 and J is TRBJ1-4; TRBD1 matches 7 bases. Germline V gives CDR1 MDHEN, CDR2 SYDVKM. CDR3 size: 14 residues. CDR3 sequence: CATRPGTADEKLFF. CDR3 nucleotides: TGTGCTACCCGACCCGGGACAGCGGATGAAAAACTGTTTTTT.

The J gene is TRBJ2-7, the V gene TRBV28, with TRBD2 matching 10 bases. Looked up from germline, CDR1 is MDHEN and CDR2 is SYDVKM. V dropped 5 bases and J dropped 1; count of bases not matched to a gene: 17. This CDR3 is 19 amino acids long. CDR3 region: CASSPHSFAGTSVSYEQYF. CDR3 bases: TGTGCCAGCAGTCCGCACAGCTTTGCCGGGACTAGCGTATCCTACGAGCAGTACTTC.

The gene calls are TRBV4-1 and TRBJ2-3; possibly TRBD2 for D (6 bases). V lost 3 bases and J lost 2, with 18 bases in between. This CDR3 comprises 17 residues. CDR1 is MGHRA and CDR2 is YSYEKL in the germline V gene. The CDR3 here is CASSHPPTRDPTDTQYF. The CDR3 DNA reads as TGCGCCAGCAGCCACCCCCCAACGCGGGACCCCACAGATACGCAGTATTTT.

V and J are TRBV29-1 and TRBJ1-2; D is ambiguous. The CDR3 sequence is 13 residues long. V lost 4 bases and J 5 bases, leaving 14 bases between the germline ends. CDR1 is SQVTM, CDR2 ANQGSEA, per germline. The CDR3 here is CSVGPPGPYGYTF. The DNA for the CDR3 is TGCAGCGTTGGCCCCCCAGGCCCATATGGCTACACCTTC.

This clone was seen a handful of times. The CDR3 protein is CASSLQTGPFYGYTF. As DNA, the CDR3 is TGTGCCAGCAGTTTACAGACAGGGCCCTTCTATGGCTACACCTTC. V gene TRBV28 combines with J gene TRBJ1-2, with TRBD1 matching over 7 bases. The CDR3 runs to 15 residues. The junction had 7 bases not matched to a gene; V was cut back by 2 bases and J by 4 bases. CDR1 is MDHEN, CDR2 SYDVKM, per germline.

Only one count was recorded for this clone. The DNA for the CDR3 is TGTGCCAGCAGCCTAAAAAGTTCCACCGAAGCTTTCTTT. It specifies CASSLKSSTEAFF. The genes are TRBV11-1 and TRBJ1-1; D is unresolved. V lost 5 bases, J lost 8 bases, and 15 bases lay in between. There are 13 residues in the CDR3. Germline values: CDR1 SGHAT, CDR2 FQDESV (reference sequence).

This chain uses TRBV6-2 or TRBV6-3 with TRBJ2-5; TRBD2 aligns across 8 bases. The CDR3 runs to 14 residues. The trim removed 0 bases at V and 7 bases at J, leaving 4 bases unmatched. In germline, CDR1 is MNHEY, CDR2 SVGEGT. As DNA, the CDR3 is TGTGCCAGCAGTTACTCGGGGACTAGGTGGACCCAGTACTTC. Protein product: CASSYSGTRWTQYF.

V usage is TRBV19 and J usage is TRBJ2-5, with a possible D match to TRBD2 (5 bases). The ends were cut back, 3 bases at V and 5 bases at J, with 10 bases in the middle. The CDR3 has 13 amino acids. CDR1 is LNHDA, CDR2 SQIVND, per germline (reference sequence). CDR3 protein: CASSMRESETQYF. The CDR3 region has the DNA TGTGCCAGTAGTATGAGGGAGTCGGAGACCCAGTACTTC.

The chain recombines TRBV28 with TRBJ1-1; possibly TRBD1 for D (5 bases). The CDR3 loop spans 13 amino acids. Germline CDR1 reads MDHEN; CDR2 reads SYDVKM. V was cut by 7 bases and J by 6 bases, with 15 bases left in between. The CDR3 DNA reads as TGTGCCAGCACCGGGGCCGGGAGGCCTGAAGCTTTCTTT. Amino acids: CASTGAGRPEAFF.

This chain joins TRBV27 and TRBJ2-3; 14 bases agree with TRBD2. This CDR3 contains 16 residues. Germline V gene data show CDR1 as MNHEY and CDR2 as SMNVEV (reference sequence). The junction had 5 bases not matched to a gene; V was cut back by 4 bases and J by 5 bases. The CDR3 loop is CASSSGLAGAVDTQYF. As DNA, the CDR3 is TGTGCCAGCAGTTCGGGACTAGCGGGAGCGGTAGATACGCAGTATTTT.

V and J are TRBV9 and TRBJ2-6; TRBD1 might be the D (6 bases). Germline loops: CDR1 SGDLS, CDR2 YYNGEE. This CDR3 is 18 amino acids long. The V end lost 0 bases, the J end lost 0 bases, and 13 bases lay between the germline ends. The DNA for the CDR3 is TGTGCCAGCAGCGTAGGTTTCGGCAGGGGCTCTGGGGCCAACGTCCTGACTTTC. This translates into CASSVGFGRGSGANVLTF.